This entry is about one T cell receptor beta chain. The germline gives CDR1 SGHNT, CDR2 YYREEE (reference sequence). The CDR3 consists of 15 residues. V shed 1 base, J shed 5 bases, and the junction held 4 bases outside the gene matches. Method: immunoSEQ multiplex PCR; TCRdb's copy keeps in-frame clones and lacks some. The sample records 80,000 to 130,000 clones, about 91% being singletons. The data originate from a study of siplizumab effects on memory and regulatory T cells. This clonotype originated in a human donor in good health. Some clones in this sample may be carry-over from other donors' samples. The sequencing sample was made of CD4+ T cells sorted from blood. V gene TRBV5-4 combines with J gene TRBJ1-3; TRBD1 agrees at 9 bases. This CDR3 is CASSLWDRERNTIYF. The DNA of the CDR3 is TGTGCCAGCAGCTTGTGGGACAGGGAAAGAAACACCATATATTTT.